These T cell receptor beta chains were read from a single sample in a study of T cells in Graves' hyperthyroidism and ophthalmopathy. Each CDR3 protein gets one entry after TCRdb re-called the multiplex PCR reads with MiXCR. The sample lists over 700,000 distinct CDR3 sequences, under 45% occurring once. The sample was blood. These receptors all stem from a woman aged 40 to 50 with Graves' hyperthyroidism. CDR3s include the opening cysteine and the closing phenylalanine or tryptophan. D genes are given only for firm matches. Some rows mark clone size as missing; the rest say once, few, many or name a class of expanded clone.

>many|TRBD1|TRBJ1-1|15|TRBV2
TGTGCCAGCAGTGCTCAAATGGGACAGACCTCTGAAGCTTTCTTT
CASSAQMGQTSEAFF
>-|-|TRBJ2-3|14|TRBV5-1
TGCGCCAGCAGCGGTAGCGCCGCCACAGATACGCAGTATTTT
CASSGSAATDTQYF
>-|-|TRBJ1-4|15|TRBV10-3
TGTGCCATCAGTGAAGTGTCAGCAACTAATGAAAAACTGTTTTTT
CAISEVSATNEKLFF
>-|TRBD1|TRBJ2-7|13|TRBV19
TGTGCCAGTAGTATGGGACAGCACTACGAGCAGTACTTC
CASSMGQHYEQYF
>many|-|TRBJ1-4|16|TRBV2
TGTGCCAGCAGTGAAATGGTCCCGGGGAGTTATGAAAAACTGTTTTTT
CASSEMVPGSYEKLFF
>once|TRBD2|TRBJ2-3|16|TRBV12-3/TRBV12-4
TGTGCCAGCAGGAGAAGACTAGCGGGAGACACAGATACGCAGTATTTT
CASRRRLAGDTDTQYF
>many|-|TRBJ2-7|12|TRBV7-9
TGTGCCAGCAGCTTAGCTCAGTACGAGCAGTACTTC
CASSLAQYEQYF
>-|-|TRBJ1-4|14|TRBV5-1
TGCGCCAGCAGACTCGGGGGGTCGGGTGAAAAACTGTTTTTT
CASRLGGSGEKLFF
>few|TRBD1|TRBJ2-2|13|TRBV29-1
TGCAGCGTTTGGACAGGGGATGCCGGGGAGCTGTTTTTT
CSVWTGDAGELFF
>-|-|TRBJ2-7|12|TRBV5-4
TGTGCCAGCAGCCCCGGTGGGGTCCAGCAGTACTTC
CASSPGGVQQYF
>many|-|TRBJ2-5|12|TRBV12-3/TRBV12-4
TGTGCCAGCAGTTTAATGCAAGAGACCCAGTACTTC
CASSLMQETQYF
>many|TRBD2|TRBJ2-2|14|TRBV12-3/TRBV12-4
TGTGCCAGCAGACCGGGACTAGACACCGGGGAGCTGTTTTTT
CASRPGLDTGELFF
>many|-|TRBJ1-2|15|TRBV12-3/TRBV12-4
TGTGCCAGCAGCTCGCGCTGGGGGGCGTTTTATGGCTACACCTTC
CASSSRWGAFYGYTF
>few|-|TRBJ2-6|18|TRBV4-1
TGCGCCAGCAGCCCTGGACAGATCGGGCCCTCTGGGGCCAACGTCCTGACTTTC
CASSPGQIGPSGANVLTF
>-|-|TRBJ2-6|17|TRBV11-2
TGCGCCAGCAGCCAAGATAGGGCAGGGGCCGGGGCCAACGTCCTGACTTTC
CASSQDRAGAGANVLTF
>many|TRBD2|TRBJ2-7|13|TRBV29-1
TGCAGCGTTGAAGGCGGGGGAACCTACGAGCAGTACTTC
CSVEGGGTYEQYF
>many|-|TRBJ1-4|15|TRBV7-9
TGTGCCAGCAGCTTATCTCAAGGGAGCCTTTTCAAACTGTTTTTT
CASSLSQGSLFKLFF
>-|-|TRBJ2-2|15|TRBV2
TGTGTCAGCAGGAGTAGAGGGTTGAACACCGGGGAGCTGTTTTTT
CVSRSRGLNTGELFF
>once|-|TRBJ1-1|13|TRBV28
TGTGCCAGCAGTCTGATTACAGGGTCTGAAGCTTTCTTT
CASSLITGSEAFF
>many|-|TRBJ1-5|13|TRBV24-1
TGTGCCACCAGTGCGCACGGGAATCAGCCCCAGCATTTT
CATSAHGNQPQHF
>many|-|TRBJ1-4|15|TRBV9
TGTGCCAGCAGCGTAGCCCCACGAACTAATGAAAAACTGTTTTTT
CASSVAPRTNEKLFF
>few|-|TRBJ1-5|13|TRBV6-5
TGTGCCAGCAGTTATCAGGGATATCAGCCCCAGCATTTT
CASSYQGYQPQHF
>few|-|TRBJ1-3|13|TRBV19
TGTGCCAGTAGTACCCCTCCCCCGAGCACCATATATTTT
CASSTPPPSTIYF
>many|-|TRBJ1-2|16|TRBV12-3/TRBV12-4
TGTGCCAGCAGTTTACACGGACAGCTTCCTGGGTATGGCTACACCTTC
CASSLHGQLPGYGYTF
>-|-|TRBJ1-6|16|TRBV6-5
TGTGCCAGCAGTTTCGGGACAATCGAACGGGATTCACCCCTCCACTTT
CASSFGTIERDSPLHF
>many|-|TRBJ1-4|14|TRBV11-2
TGTGCCAGCAGCCCTGCAGGTCCCGTCGAAAAACTGTTTTTT
CASSPAGPVEKLFF
>-|-|TRBJ2-2|16|TRBV5-1
TGCGCCAGCAGCCAGGGCCCAGCCGCGAACACCGGGGAGCTGTTTTTT
CASSQGPAANTGELFF
>few|-|TRBJ1-2|15|TRBV7-2
TGTGCCAGCAGCTCCCGGGGTGGGGGAAACTATGGCTACACCTTC
CASSSRGGGNYGYTF
>few|-|TRBJ1-2|14|TRBV27
TGTGCCAGCAGTTTTGGGGGAGGAACTTATGGCTACACCTTC
CASSFGGGTYGYTF
>-|-|TRBJ1-4|14|TRBV6-6
TGTGCCAGCAGCCACCCGACGACTAATGAAAAACTGTTTTTT
CASSHPTTNEKLFF
>-|-|TRBJ2-2|16|TRBV5-4
TGTGCCAGCAGCTCGTGGGACACCGTGAGCACCGGGGAGCTGTTTTTT
CASSSWDTVSTGELFF
>-|-|TRBJ2-7|15|TRBV4-1
TGCGCCAGCAGCCAAGATTTTGCGGCTTCAGGCGAGCAGTACTTC
CASSQDFAASGEQYF
>-|TRBD1|TRBJ1-4|14|TRBV10-3
TGTGCCATCAGTTTGGGGACAGGAGGCGTAGAACTGTTTTTT
CAISLGTGGVELFF
>many|-|TRBJ1-2|12|TRBV3-1
TGTGCCAGCAGCCAGGAGTCCTATGGCTACACCTTC
CASSQESYGYTF
>many|TRBD1|TRBJ1-5|17|TRBV24-1
TGTGCCACCAGTGATCGTACAGGGGGCTTGAACAATCAGCCCCAGCATTTT
CATSDRTGGLNNQPQHF
>-|-|TRBJ2-6|19|TRBV10-3
TGTGCCAGCTCACTCGAGATGGCTAGTGCGAGCTCTGGGGCCAACGTCCTGACTTTC
CASSLEMASASSGANVLTF
>few|-|TRBJ1-2|14|TRBV7-2
TGTGCCAGCAGCCTAGATGGGTTCCCCCTTAGCTACACCTTC
CASSLDGFPLSYTF
>-|-|TRBJ2-5|19|TRBV7-8
TGTGCCAGCAGTTACTCTATCCTTGGACCCTCTTCAACCCAAGAGACCCAGTACTTC
CASSYSILGPSSTQETQYF
>-|-|TRBJ1-5|14|TRBV19
TGTGCCAGTAGTATCGCCACAACTAATCAGCCCCAGCATTTT
CASSIATTNQPQHF
>-|TRBD2|TRBJ2-7|14|TRBV29-1
TGCAGCGTGGCGGGGGCTAGCGGGGGCGACGAGCAGTACTTC
CSVAGASGGDEQYF
>many|-|TRBJ1-2|13|TRBV7-9
TGTGCCAGCAGCTTAGGTCCAGGGTATGGCTACACCTTC
CASSLGPGYGYTF
>-|-|TRBJ1-1|16|TRBV27
TGTGCCAGCAGTCCCACTAGGGGGGCCCGAGAAACTGAAGCTTTCTTT
CASSPTRGARETEAFF
>many|-|TRBJ1-6|15|TRBV7-2
TGTGCCAGCATCCCTGGCCCGGCAGGAGGCTCACCCCTCCACTTT
CASIPGPAGGSPLHF
>many|-|TRBJ2-5|16|TRBV24-1
TGTGCCACCAGTGATTTGAGTCTCGGCGGGCAAGAGACCCAGTACTTC
CATSDLSLGGQETQYF
>few|TRBD2|TRBJ2-5|18|TRBV5-6
TGTGCCAGCAGCTCCAAAATCAGACTAGCGGAGTACCAAGAGACCCAGTACTTC
CASSSKIRLAEYQETQYF
>many|-|TRBJ2-6|16|TRBV4-1
TGCGCCAGCAGCCAAGAGCAGGAAACTGGGGCCAACGTCCTGACTTTC
CASSQEQETGANVLTF
>few|-|TRBJ1-4|17|TRBV7-9
TGTGCCAGCAGCTTAGTACCGGGACCCCCCAGGAGGGAAAAACTGTTTTTT
CASSLVPGPPRREKLFF
>-|-|TRBJ1-1|15|TRBV19
TGTGCCAGTACCTCCCAATTTGTCACGGTCACTGAAGCTTTCTTT
CASTSQFVTVTEAFF
>-|TRBD1|TRBJ1-4|15|TRBV12-3/TRBV12-4
TGTGCCAGCAGTCCCTGGACAGGGCCCTCCGAAAAACTGTTTTTT
CASSPWTGPSEKLFF
>many|-|TRBJ1-2|12|TRBV7-2
TGTGCCAGCAGCTTATATACGTGGGGCTACACCTTC
CASSLYTWGYTF
>few|-|TRBJ2-7|13|TRBV27
TGTGCCAGCAGTTTCCGAGACAACTACGAGCAGTACTTC
CASSFRDNYEQYF
>few|-|TRBJ1-1|13|TRBV6-5
TGTGCCAGCCAAGGTTGGATGAACACTGAAGCTTTCTTT
CASQGWMNTEAFF
>-|TRBD2|TRBJ2-6|18|TRBV11-2
TGTGCCAGCAGCACTCCTTTAGCGGGGGGGGGTGGGGCCGACGTCCTGACTTTC
CASSTPLAGGGGADVLTF
>-|TRBD1|TRBJ1-1|19|TRBV7-6
TGTGCCAGCATCGGTGGTTACGTCGACAGGGTCGTGTCGAACACTGAAGCTTTCTTT
CASIGGYVDRVVSNTEAFF
>-|-|TRBJ1-4|15|TRBV20-1
TGCAGTGCTAGACCGGGACTAGCGAGTAATGAAAAACTGTTTTTT
CSARPGLASNEKLFF